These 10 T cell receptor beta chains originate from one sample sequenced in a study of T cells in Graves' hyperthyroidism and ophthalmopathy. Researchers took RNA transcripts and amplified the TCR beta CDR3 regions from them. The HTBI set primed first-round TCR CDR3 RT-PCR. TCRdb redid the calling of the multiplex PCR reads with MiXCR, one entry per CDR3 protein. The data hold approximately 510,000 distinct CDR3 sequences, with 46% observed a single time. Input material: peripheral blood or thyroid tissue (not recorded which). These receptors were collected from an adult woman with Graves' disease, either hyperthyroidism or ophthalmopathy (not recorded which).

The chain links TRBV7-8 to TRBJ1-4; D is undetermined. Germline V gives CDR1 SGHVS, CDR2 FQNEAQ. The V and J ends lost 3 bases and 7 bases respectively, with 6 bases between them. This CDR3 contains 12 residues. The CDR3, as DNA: TGTGCCAGCAGCTTTTCGGGTGAAAAACTGTTTTTT. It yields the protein CASSFSGEKLFF.

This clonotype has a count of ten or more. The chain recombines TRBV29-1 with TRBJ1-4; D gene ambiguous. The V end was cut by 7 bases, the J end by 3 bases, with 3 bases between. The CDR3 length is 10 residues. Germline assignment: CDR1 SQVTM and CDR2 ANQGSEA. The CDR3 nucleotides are TGCAGCGCTGCTAATGAAAAACTGTTTTTT. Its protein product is CSAANEKLFF.

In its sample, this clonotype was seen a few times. As DNA, the CDR3 is TGTGCCAGCAGCTTAGTGGATAACGAGGGCTACAATGAGCAGTTCTTC. Translated: CASSLVDNEGYNEQFF. The chain has TRBV7-9 and TRBJ2-1; TRBD2 is a possible D gene (5 bases). Trimming took off 1 base at V and 3 bases at J, with 13 bases between the two ends. This CDR3 spans 16 amino acids. Germline V gene lookup returns CDR1 SEHNR and CDR2 FQNEAQ (reference sequence).

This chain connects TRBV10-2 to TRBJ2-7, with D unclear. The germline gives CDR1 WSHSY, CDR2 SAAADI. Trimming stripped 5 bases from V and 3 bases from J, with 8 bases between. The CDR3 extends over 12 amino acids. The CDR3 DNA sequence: TGCGCCAGCAGTAGGCCTATCTACGAGCAGTACTTC. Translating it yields CASSRPIYEQYF.

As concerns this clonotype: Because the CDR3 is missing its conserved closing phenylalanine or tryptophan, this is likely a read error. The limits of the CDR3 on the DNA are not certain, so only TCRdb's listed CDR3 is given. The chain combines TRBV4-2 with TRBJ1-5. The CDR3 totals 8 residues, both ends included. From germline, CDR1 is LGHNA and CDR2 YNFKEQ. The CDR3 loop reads CASSQDNV.

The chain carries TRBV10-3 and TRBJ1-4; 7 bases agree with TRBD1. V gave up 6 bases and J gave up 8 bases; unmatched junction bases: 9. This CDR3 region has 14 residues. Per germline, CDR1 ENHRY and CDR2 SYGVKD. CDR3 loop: CAIRQGNRAEKLFF. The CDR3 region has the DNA TGTGCCATCAGACAGGGGAACAGGGCCGAAAAACTGTTTTTT.

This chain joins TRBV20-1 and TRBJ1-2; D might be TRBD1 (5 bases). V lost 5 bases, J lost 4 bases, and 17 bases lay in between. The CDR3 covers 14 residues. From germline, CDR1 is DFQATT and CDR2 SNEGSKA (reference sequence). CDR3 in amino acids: CSAVPGRRSYGYTF. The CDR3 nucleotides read TGCAGTGCTGTTCCGGGACGTCGGTCCTATGGCTACACCTTC.

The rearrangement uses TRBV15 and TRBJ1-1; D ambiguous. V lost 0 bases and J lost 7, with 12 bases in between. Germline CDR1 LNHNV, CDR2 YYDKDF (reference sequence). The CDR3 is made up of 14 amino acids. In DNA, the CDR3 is TGTGCCACCAGCAGAGATCTTCGAACACTTGAAGCTTTCTTT. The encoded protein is CATSRDLRTLEAFF.

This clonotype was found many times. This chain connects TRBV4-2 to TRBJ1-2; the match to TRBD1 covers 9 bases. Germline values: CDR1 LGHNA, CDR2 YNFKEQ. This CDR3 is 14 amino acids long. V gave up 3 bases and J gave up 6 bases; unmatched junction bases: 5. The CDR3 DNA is TGTGCCAGCAGCCATCACAGGGGGCTGGATGGCTACACCTTC. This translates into CASSHHRGLDGYTF.

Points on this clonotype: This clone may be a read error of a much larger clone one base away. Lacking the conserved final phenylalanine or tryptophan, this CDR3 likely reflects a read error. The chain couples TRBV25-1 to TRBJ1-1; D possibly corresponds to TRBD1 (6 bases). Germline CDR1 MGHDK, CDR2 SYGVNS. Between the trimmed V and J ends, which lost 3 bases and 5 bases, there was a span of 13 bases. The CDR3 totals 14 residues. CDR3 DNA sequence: TGTGCCAGCAGTGACGGGGGGCGGAGGACTGAAGCTTTCTCT. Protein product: CASSDGGRRTEAFS.